This T cell receptor beta chain came from a study of CD8 T cells in ankylosing spondylitis. Findings and caveats of the study: Among TCR beta sequences, a motif of under 10 highly homologous variants appeared characteristic of ankylosing spondylitis blood.

V shed 0 bases and J shed 11 bases, with 10 bases lying between them. This CDR3 spans 13 amino acids. CDR1 is LGHDT and CDR2 is YNNKEL in the germline V gene (reference sequence). TCRdb reprocessed the 5' RACE reads with MiXCR, giving one entry per CDR3 protein. The table shows a few hundred thousand distinct CDR3 sequences, with approximately 16% occurring only once. For this clonotype: The antigen is unknown.

The sequence was obtained from a male donor with ankylosing spondylitis. The rearrangement uses TRBV3-1 and TRBJ1-4, with no clear D. Sequencing used blood, either unsorted or a sorted T cell fraction (not recorded which). The DNA for the CDR3 is TGTGCCAGCAGCCAAGAACTGACCCTTAAACTGTTTTTT. Its protein product is CASSQELTLKLFF.